A single sample gave rise to the 18 T cell receptor beta chains below, sequenced in a study of blood T cell repertoires in COVID-19. This table comes from immunoSEQ multiplex PCR, and its TCRdb copy is limited to in-frame clones, with some not included. The sample has fewer than 150,000 clones; around nine tenths are singletons. Sequenced: peripheral blood. These receptors all come from a woman aged 40-49 years with acute or convalescent COVID-19.

The CDR3, as DNA: TGTGCCAGTAGTGTCGGACAGGGCTATAGCAATCAGCCCCAGCATTTT. Its translation: CASSVGQGYSNQPQHF. V and J are TRBV19 and TRBJ1-5; 8 bases map to TRBD1. V was clipped by 5 bases and J by 0 bases; unmatched bases: 6. Germline V gene data show CDR1 as LNHDA and CDR2 as SQIVND (reference sequence). The CDR3 is 16 residues long. Drawing the rest from reference TRBV19 and TRBJ1-5, the complete variable domain is DGGITQSPKYLFRKEGQNVTLSCEQNLNHDAMYWYRQDPGQGLRLIYYSQIVNDFQKGDIAEGYSVSREKKESFPLTVTSAQKNPTAFYLCASSVGQGYSNQPQHFGDGTRLSIL.

The chain recombines TRBV27 with TRBJ2-2; TRBD1 agrees at 8 bases. V dropped 2 bases and J dropped 5; count of bases not matched to a gene: 7. CDR1 is MNHEY, CDR2 SMNVEV, per germline (reference sequence). CDR3 length: 16 residues. CDR3 amino acids: CASSLRRTGTTGELFF. DNA of the CDR3: TGTGCCAGCAGTTTACGACGGACAGGGACTACCGGGGAGCTGTTTTTT.

This clone was recorded once. In the same sample, other DNA sequences code for this CDR3. This sequence joins TRBV7-9 and TRBJ1-5, with D possibly TRBD1 on 6 matching bases. The CDR3 covers 14 residues. V dropped 5 bases and J dropped 4 bases, with 12 bases sitting between them. Germline loops: CDR1 SEHNR, CDR2 FQNEAQ (reference sequence). The CDR3 region has the DNA TGTGCCAGCAGCCCACAGGGAAATAATCAGCCCCAGCATTTT. Protein product: CASSPQGNNQPQHF.

This clone showed up just once. The chain carries TRBV30 and TRBJ1-5, with D perhaps TRBD1 (5 bases). The CDR3 runs to 14 residues. Germline V gene sequence: CDR1 GTSNPN, CDR2 SVGIG (reference sequence). Between the trimmed V and J ends, which lost 2 bases and 3 bases, there was a span of 11 bases. The DNA of the CDR3 is TGTGCCTGGAGTCAGGGAGGGTACAATCAGCCCCAGCATTTT. It specifies CAWSQGGYNQPQHF.

This chain uses TRBV27 with TRBJ1-2, with D unresolved. Per germline, CDR1 MNHEY and CDR2 SMNVEV (reference sequence). The CDR3 runs to 14 residues. Trimming pared 1 base from V and 7 bases from J, leaving 13 bases between. This CDR3 is CASSLYSAAGGYTF. The CDR3 coding sequence is TGTGCCAGCAGTTTATACTCAGCGGCCGGTGGCTACACCTTC.

The chain has TRBV30 and TRBJ2-7, with a possible D match to TRBD2 (5 bases). The CDR3 runs 13 residues. In germline, CDR1 is GTSNPN, CDR2 SVGIG (reference sequence). The V end lost 8 bases, the J end lost 2 bases, and 16 bases lay between the germline ends. CDR3 in amino acids: CAGNRGGTYEQYF. The CDR3 region has the DNA TGTGCCGGGAACCGAGGAGGAACCTACGAGCAGTACTTC.

The V gene is TRBV6-5, the J gene TRBJ2-2; TRBD2 matches at 9 bases. Trimming took 2 bases from V and 0 from J; bases not matched to a gene: 1. This CDR3 has 16 residues. Per germline, CDR1 MNHEY and CDR2 SVGAGI. The CDR3 region is CASSYLAGSNTGELFF. The DNA for the CDR3 is TGTGCCAGCAGTTACCTAGCGGGGTCGAACACCGGGGAGCTGTTTTTT.

Comment on this clone: Other DNA sequences in the same sample also yield this CDR3. The chain has TRBV9 and TRBJ2-7, with 10 bases lining up with TRBD2. V lost 0 bases and J lost 4; bases outside the gene matches: 1. The length of the CDR3 is 14 residues. CDR1 SGDLS and CDR2 YYNGEE come from the germline V gene. CDR3 sequence: CASSVASGSYEQYF. The CDR3 DNA is TGTGCCAGCAGCGTAGCTAGCGGGAGTTACGAGCAGTACTTC. Together with reference TRBV9 and TRBJ2-7, the CDR3 gives the full variable domain: DSGVTQTPKHLITATGQRVTLRCSPRSGDLSVYWYQQSLDQGLQFLIQYYNGEERAKGNILERFSAQQFPDLHSELNLSSLELGDSALYFCASSVASGSYEQYFGPGTRLTVT.

The chain links TRBV6-5 to TRBJ1-1; TRBD1 matches at 8 bases. Germline CDR1 reads MNHEY; CDR2 reads SVGAGI. The CDR3 contains 14 residues. V was clipped by 7 bases and J by 6 bases; unmatched bases: 10. CDR3 sequence: CASNGQGSRSEAFF. DNA of the CDR3: TGTGCCAGCAACGGACAGGGCTCGCGCTCTGAAGCTTTCTTT.

CDR3 sequence reads: CASGRGGSTRTIYEQYF. The CDR3 coding sequence is TGTGCCAGCGGTAGGGGCGGGAGCACCCGTACTATCTACGAGCAGTACTTC. V and J are TRBV7-2 and TRBJ2-7; 7 positions match TRBD2. V lost 8 bases to trimming and J lost 3 bases; unmatched junction nucleotides: 19. The germline V gene has CDR1 SGHTA and CDR2 FQGNSA. CDR3 size: 17 residues.

V gene TRBV5-5 combines with J gene TRBJ2-2; D is unclear. Trimming removed 6 bases from V and 6 bases from J, with 9 bases in between. Germline-derived CDR1 and CDR2 are SGHKS and YYEKEE (reference sequence). The CDR3 consists of 12 residues. For the CDR3, the DNA is TGTGCCAGCACCTACGCGGCCGGGGAGCTGTTTTTT. It is translated as CASTYAAGELFF. Full variable domain (missing parts from reference TRBV5-5 and TRBJ2-2): DAGVTQSPTHLIKTRGQQVTLRCSPISGHKSVSWYQQVLGQGPQFIFQYYEKEERGRGNFPDRFSARQFPNYSSELNVNALLLGDSALYLCASTYAAGELFFGEGSRLTVL.

The V gene is TRBV7-9, the J gene TRBJ1-2; D is ambiguous. Between the trimmed V and J ends, which lost 1 base and 3 bases, there was a span of 12 bases. The CDR3 extends over 15 amino acids. The germline V gene encodes CDR1 SEHNR and CDR2 FQNEAQ (reference sequence). CDR3 loop: CASSLVWRMDYGYTF. CDR3 coding DNA: TGTGCCAGCAGCTTAGTATGGCGGATGGACTATGGCTACACCTTC.

The CDR3 DNA is TGTGCCAGCAGCTTAGCTACGGCAGGGCCCTCTGGAAACACCATATATTTT. This encodes CASSLATAGPSGNTIYF. The chain links TRBV7-9 to TRBJ1-3, with TRBD1 as a possible D gene (5 bases). The CDR3 spans 17 residues. The ends were cut back, 0 bases at V and 0 bases at J, with 12 bases in the middle. Germline lookup yields CDR1 SEHNR and CDR2 FQNEAQ (reference sequence).

The CDR3 protein is CASSHPTDRRFTLHF. For the CDR3, the DNA is TGTGCCAGCAGCCATCCCACGGACCGGAGGTTCACCCTCCACTTT. This chain uses TRBV3-1 (or the pseudogene TRBV3-2) with TRBJ1-6; D ambiguous. This CDR3 is built from 15 residues. Germline CDR1 LGHDT, CDR2 YNNKEL (reference sequence). V lost 3 bases and J lost 14, with 20 bases in between.

The chain recombines TRBV25-1 with TRBJ2-3; 9 nucleotides align to TRBD1. The germline CDR1 and CDR2 sequences are MGHDK and SYGVNS. CDR3 length equals 14 residues. The J segment lost 3 bases and the V segment lost 8 bases, leaving 6 bases of the junction unmatched. The chain's CDR3 is CASSGGQGTDTQYF. Here the CDR3 DNA reads TGTGCCAGCTCGGGGGGACAGGGAACAGATACGCAGTATTTT.

This chain connects TRBV2 to TRBJ1-1, with 8 nucleotides matching TRBD1. The CDR3 is made up of 14 amino acids. V shed 7 bases and J 0 bases; nucleotides not matched to a gene: 4. The germline V gene encodes CDR1 SNHLY and CDR2 FYNNEI. The CDR3 is CASTRQGMNTEAFF. Here the CDR3 DNA reads TGTGCCAGCACTCGACAGGGGATGAACACTGAAGCTTTCTTT.

The V and J genes are TRBV5-1 and TRBJ1-1, with 7 bases fitting TRBD1. Trimming cost V 2 bases and J 4 bases; bases outside gene matches: 5. The CDR3 runs 14 residues. In germline, CDR1 is SGHRS, CDR2 YFSETQ. The CDR3 coding sequence is TGCGCCAGCAGCTTAGGGGGCCCAGGCACTGAAGCTTTCTTT. This encodes CASSLGGPGTEAFF.

The CDR3 is CASSQGGHASGSTDTQYF. The CDR3 nucleotides read TGCGCCAGCAGCCAAGGTGGTCATGCTAGCGGGAGCACAGATACGCAGTATTTT. The rearrangement links TRBV4-1 to TRBJ2-3; 8 nucleotides match TRBD2. The CDR3 consists of 18 residues. V shed 1 base, J shed 0 bases, and the junction held 9 bases outside the gene matches. CDR1 is MGHRA and CDR2 is YSYEKL in the germline V gene.